These 32 T cell receptor beta chains were all obtained from the same sample, sequenced in a study of blood T cell repertoires in COVID-19. TCRdb's copy holds only in-frame clones and misses some; the assay was immunoSEQ multiplex PCR. Of approximately 50,000 clones in the sample, 80% to 95% were seen once. The sample taken for sequencing was peripheral blood. These receptors all come from a man aged 45 to 65 with active COVID-19.

This clone was detected only once. This chain uses TRBV7-9 with TRBJ1-4; 9 bases are a match to TRBD1. Germline V gene sequence: CDR1 SEHNR, CDR2 FQNEAQ (reference sequence). Germline trimming cut 5 bases from V and 4 bases from J; bases unmatched to any gene: 8. The CDR3 extends over 16 amino acids. CDR3 coding DNA: TGTGCCAGCAGCCCCAGGGGGACAGGGCGTAATGAAAAACTGTTTTTT. It codes for CASSPRGTGRNEKLFF.

CDR3 in DNA: TGTGCCACCTCTGACAGGGGAGGCACTGAAGCTTTCTTT. Its translation is CATSDRGGTEAFF. The chain links TRBV6-6 to TRBJ1-1; 8 nucleotides match TRBD1. The CDR3 is 13 amino acids. Germline-derived CDR1 and CDR2 are MNHNY and SVGAGI (reference sequence). Trimming removed 10 bases from V and 4 bases from J; junction bases left unmatched: 8.

The sample holds one count of this clone. The rearrangement joins TRBV6-5 to TRBJ1-2; 7 bases agree with TRBD1. V lost 4 bases, J lost 3 bases, and 2 bases stayed unmatched. Germline V gene data show CDR1 as MNHEY and CDR2 as SVGAGI. This CDR3 spans 13 amino acids. CDR3 amino acids: CASSSTGDYGYTF. CDR3 nucleotides: TGTGCCAGCAGTTCTACAGGGGACTATGGCTACACCTTC.

The V call is TRBV6-2 or TRBV6-3, the J call TRBJ2-1, with 10 bases that match TRBD2. The CDR3 covers 16 residues. The V gene's germline CDR1 is MNHEY and CDR2 SVGEGT. V dropped 0 bases and J dropped 5; count of bases not matched to a gene: 4. The CDR3 sequence: CASSYSSGGLDNEQFF. The CDR3 DNA follows: TGTGCCAGCAGTTACTCTAGCGGGGGGCTAGACAATGAGCAGTTCTTC.

The chain carries TRBV27 and TRBJ2-1, with 7 bases identical to TRBD2. From germline, CDR1 is MNHEY and CDR2 SMNVEV (reference sequence). The ends lost 5 bases at V and 7 bases at J; junction bases unmatched: 8. There are 14 residues in the CDR3. The CDR3 nucleotides read TGTGCCAGCAGTCTAGCGGCCCCCGGGAATGAGCAGTTCTTC. Translating gives CASSLAAPGNEQFF.

This rearrangement joins TRBV19 to TRBJ1-4, with TRBD1 identical over 9 bases. The CDR3 runs 18 residues. Germline lookup yields CDR1 LNHDA and CDR2 SQIVND (reference sequence). Unmatched junction bases numbered 11, after V lost 6 bases and J lost 0 bases. CDR3 DNA: TGTGCCAGTAGCTTGTCCGGGACAGGGCTTGCAACTAATGAAAAACTGTTTTTT. Its translation is CASSLSGTGLATNEKLFF.

The chain couples TRBV2 to TRBJ2-3; no definite D call. Between the trimmed V and J ends, which lost 4 bases and 5 bases, there was a span of 10 bases. The germline V gene has CDR1 SNHLY and CDR2 FYNNEI. The CDR3 has 13 residues. CDR3 protein: CASSVDFRDTQYF. DNA for the CDR3: TGTGCCAGCAGTGTAGATTTTCGAGATACGCAGTATTTT.

V and J are TRBV5-1 and TRBJ2-2; the match to TRBD2 covers 10 bases. Germline V gene lookup returns CDR1 SGHRS and CDR2 YFSETQ. With 0 bases clipped from V and 4 bases from J, the junction kept 3 bases outside the gene matches. The CDR3 extends over 16 amino acids. The CDR3 spells CASSLGSGGTTGELFF. CDR3 nucleotide sequence: TGCGCCAGCAGCTTGGGTAGCGGGGGGACCACCGGGGAGCTGTTTTTT.

The rearrangement links TRBV4-3 to TRBJ2-1; D may be TRBD2 (6 bases). CDR3 length: 16 residues. Germline CDR1 and CDR2: LGHNA and YSLEER. Trimming took 0 bases from V and 2 from J, leaving 11 bases between them. CDR3 coding DNA: TGCGCCAGCAGCCAAGAGGTAGCGGTTACCTACAATGAGCAGTTCTTC. It specifies CASSQEVAVTYNEQFF.

CDR3 coding DNA: TGTGCCGGCCGTATGGGGCTAGGTGAAAAACTGTTTTTT. Translation: CAGRMGLGEKLFF. The chain links TRBV6-5 to TRBJ1-4, with a tentative D call TRBD1 (5 bases). Germline V gives CDR1 MNHEY, CDR2 SVGAGI. V was shortened by 11 bases and J by 7 bases, with 17 bases between the two germline ends. The CDR3 has 13 residues.

The chain couples TRBV5-6 to TRBJ1-1; weak D call: TRBD1 (5 bases). CDR1 is SGHDT, CDR2 YYEEEE, per germline. The CDR3 is 15 amino acids. Trimming took 4 bases from V and 6 from J, leaving 19 bases between them. The CDR3 spells CASSPVGGRISEAFF. The CDR3 DNA sequence: TGTGCCAGCAGCCCTGTCGGGGGTCGGATCTCTGAAGCTTTCTTT.

This clone was observed a single time. This chain uses TRBV5-6 with TRBJ2-7; weak D call: TRBD1 (5 bases). The CDR3 extends over 14 amino acids. V was trimmed by 0 bases and J by 3 bases, leaving 10 bases between them. Germline V lookup: CDR1 SGHDT, CDR2 YYEEEE. This CDR3 reads CASSLASGNYEQYF. DNA of the CDR3: TGTGCCAGCAGCTTGGCCTCAGGGAACTACGAGCAGTACTTC. Full variable domain (outside the CDR3, taken from reference TRBV5-6 and TRBJ2-7): DAGVTQSPTHLIKTRGQQVTLRCSPKSGHDTVSWYQQALGQGPQFIFQYYEEEERQRGNFPDRFSGHQFPNYSSELNVNALLLGDSALYLCASSLASGNYEQYFGPGTRLTVT.

V is TRBV7-8 and J is TRBJ1-1, with TRBD1 as a possible D gene (5 bases). The germline gives CDR1 SGHVS, CDR2 FQNEAQ. The CDR3 consists of 14 residues. The V end was cut by 0 bases, the J end by 4 bases, with 9 bases between. For the CDR3, the DNA is TGTGCCAGCAGCTTAGCAGGGACTGCCACTGAAGCTTTCTTT. It specifies CASSLAGTATEAFF.

V gene TRBV27 combines with J gene TRBJ2-1; no clear D. Trimming left V 6 bases short and J 7 bases short, with 19 bases between. This CDR3 is 15 amino acids long. The V gene's germline CDR1 is MNHEY and CDR2 SMNVEV (reference sequence). In DNA form, the CDR3 reads TGTGCCAGCAGCCCTATTCCTGATGCGAGGAATGAGCAGTTCTTC. Translation: CASSPIPDARNEQFF.

V is TRBV19 and J is TRBJ1-1, with 7 positions matching TRBD1. In germline, CDR1 is LNHDA, CDR2 SQIVND (reference sequence). CDR3 length equals 14 residues. Trimming cost V 6 bases and J 6 bases; bases outside gene matches: 10. CDR3 bases: TGTGCCAGTAGCGCAGCCCACAGGGGCCCTGAAGCTTTCTTT. Amino acid sequence: CASSAAHRGPEAFF. Full variable domain (outside the CDR3, taken from reference TRBV19 and TRBJ1-1): DGGITQSPKYLFRKEGQNVTLSCEQNLNHDAMYWYRQDPGQGLRLIYYSQIVNDFQKGDIAEGYSVSREKKESFPLTVTSAQKNPTAFYLCASSAAHRGPEAFFGQGTRLTVV.

This clone appeared a few times. The chain couples TRBV24-1 to TRBJ1-2; 8 nucleotides match TRBD1. Per germline, CDR1 KGHDR and CDR2 SFDVKD. V lost 3 bases to trimming and J lost 6 bases; unmatched junction nucleotides: 5. The CDR3 runs to 14 residues. CDR3 amino acids: CATSDDRGFNGYTF. CDR3 nucleotide sequence: TGTGCCACCAGTGATGACAGGGGTTTCAATGGCTACACCTTC.

V and J are TRBV6-2 or TRBV6-3 and TRBJ2-7; the match to TRBD2 covers 13 bases. Trimming removed 6 bases from V and 3 bases from J; junction bases left unmatched: 2. Germline V CDR1 and CDR2: MNHEY, SVGEGT. The CDR3 is 14 amino acids. The CDR3 region is CASSGLAGVYEQYF. CDR3 sequence (DNA): TGTGCCAGCAGCGGACTAGCGGGAGTCTACGAGCAGTACTTC.

V and J are TRBV6-5 and TRBJ1-5; maybe TRBD1 (5 bases). This CDR3 spans 15 amino acids. The V end lost 6 bases, the J end lost 3 bases, and 15 bases lay between the germline ends. Germline assignment: CDR1 MNHEY and CDR2 SVGAGI. This chain's CDR3 is CASRRRGVDNQPQHF. CDR3 bases: TGTGCCAGCAGGCGACGGGGGGTAGACAATCAGCCCCAGCATTTT.

The chain recombines TRBV29-1 with TRBJ1-4, with D maybe TRBD1 (5 bases). V lost 6 bases and J 6 bases, leaving 14 bases between the germline ends. In germline, CDR1 is SQVTM, CDR2 ANQGSEA. This CDR3 region has 13 residues. CDR3 sequence: CSVLSWGDEKLFF. The CDR3 nucleotides are TGCAGCGTCCTTAGTTGGGGGGATGAAAAACTGTTTTTT.

The chain employs TRBV28 and TRBJ2-4, with D tentatively TRBD2 (5 bases). Looked up from germline, CDR1 is MDHEN and CDR2 is SYDVKM. The V end lost 6 bases, the J end lost 3 bases, and 12 bases lay between the germline ends. The CDR3 is 14 amino acids. CDR3 in amino acids: CASRRTGSKNIQYF. Here the CDR3 DNA reads TGTGCCAGCAGGCGGACTGGTAGCAAAAACATTCAGTACTTC.

This chain connects TRBV12-3 or TRBV12-4 to TRBJ1-5, with D hard to call. The germline V and J ends were trimmed by 6 bases and 11 bases, with 14 bases remaining between them. This CDR3 spans 12 amino acids. The CDR3 sequence is CASSRGSQTQHF. The CDR3 DNA reads TGTGCCAGCAGCCGAGGGTCGCAGACCCAGCATTTT.

As concerns this clone: Additional DNA sequences in this sample encode the identical CDR3. The chain recombines TRBV9 with TRBJ1-2; TRBD1 matches 9 bases. V gave up 5 bases and J gave up 8 bases; unmatched junction bases: 7. CDR1 and CDR2 from the germline V gene are SGDLS and YYNGEE. CDR3 length equals 13 residues. The CDR3 spells CASRETGGRGYTF. The CDR3 coding sequence is TGTGCCAGCAGGGAGACAGGGGGTCGGGGCTACACCTTC.

The rearrangement joins TRBV5-6 to TRBJ2-5; 8 bases are shared with TRBD1. V was pared by 4 bases and J by 7 bases, with 9 bases of the junction left unmatched. The CDR3 is made up of 14 amino acids. CDR1 and CDR2 (germline): SGHDT, YYEEEE. This CDR3 reads CASSQGALAVTQYF. The DNA for the CDR3 is TGTGCCAGCAGCCAGGGGGCACTCGCAGTGACCCAGTACTTC.

The chain links TRBV11-2 to TRBJ1-2; D remains unclear. The V end lost 5 bases, the J end lost 8 bases, and 12 bases lay between the germline ends. The germline CDR1 and CDR2 sequences are SGHAT and FQNNGV. This CDR3 is 12 amino acids long. CDR3 region: CASSPSSYGYTF. CDR3 nucleotides: TGTGCCAGCAGCCCCTCCAGTTACGGCTACACCTTC.

The chain recombines TRBV19 with TRBJ1-3; TRBD1 matches 7 bases. Looked up from germline, CDR1 is LNHDA and CDR2 is SQIVND (reference sequence). V dropped 4 bases and J dropped 0; count of bases not matched to a gene: 9. CDR3 length: 17 residues. The CDR3 spells CASSSPGQRLSGNTIYF. The CDR3 nucleotides are TGTGCCAGTAGTAGTCCGGGACAGAGACTCTCTGGAAACACCATATATTTT.

The V gene is TRBV11-3, the J gene TRBJ1-4, with a weak D call TRBD1 (5 bases). The CDR3 extends over 20 amino acids. Per the germline V gene, CDR1 is SGHNT and CDR2 is YENEEA. V was pared by 0 bases and J by 0 bases, with 20 bases between. CDR3 nucleotide sequence: TGTGCCAGCAGCTTAGATTGGCCAACCAAGGGGCCTTCAACTAATGAAAAACTGTTTTTT. Protein product: CASSLDWPTKGPSTNEKLFF.

V gene TRBV4-1 combines with J gene TRBJ2-1; TRBD2 matches at 11 bases. Per the germline V gene, CDR1 is MGHRA and CDR2 is YSYEKL. This CDR3 spans 15 amino acids. V lost 4 bases, J lost 12 bases, and 11 bases stayed unmatched. The CDR3 DNA reads TGCGCCAGCAGCCTCGGTAGCGGGGGGGGCATTGGGCAGTTCTTC. Its protein is CASSLGSGGGIGQFF.

The J gene is TRBJ2-7, the V gene TRBV2; D not certain. Trimming took 0 bases from V and 5 from J, leaving 5 bases between them. The CDR3 runs 12 residues. Germline CDR1 and CDR2: SNHLY and FYNNEI. CDR3 DNA sequence: TGTGCCAGCAGTGAAGCAAGAGACGAGCAGTACTTC. Residues: CASSEARDEQYF. The variable domain in full, completed from reference TRBV2 and TRBJ2-7, reads EPEVTQTPSHQVTQMGQEVILRCVPISNHLYFYWYRQILGQKVEFLVSFYNNEISEKSEIFDDQFSVERPDGSNFTLKIRSTKLEDSAMYFCASSEARDEQYFGPGTRLTVT.

This chain connects TRBV2 to TRBJ2-3, with a tentative D call TRBD1 (5 bases). The CDR3 is 14 amino acids. Per the germline V gene, CDR1 is SNHLY and CDR2 is FYNNEI. The V and J ends lost 4 bases and 4 bases respectively, with 12 bases between them. The CDR3 here is CASSVGATADTQYF. The DNA of the CDR3 is TGTGCCAGCAGTGTTGGGGCTACCGCAGATACGCAGTATTTT. The whole variable domain, remainder taken from reference TRBV2 and TRBJ2-3, is EPEVTQTPSHQVTQMGQEVILRCVPISNHLYFYWYRQILGQKVEFLVSFYNNEISEKSEIFDDQFSVERPDGSNFTLKIRSTKLEDSAMYFCASSVGATADTQYFGPGTRLTVL.

This sequence joins TRBV12-3 or TRBV12-4 and TRBJ1-2; D ambiguous. With 3 bases removed from V and 8 bases from J, the gap between germline ends came to 13 bases. This CDR3 has 13 residues. The CDR3 sequence: CASSFRKREGYTF. The CDR3 DNA reads as TGTGCCAGCAGTTTTAGGAAGCGGGAAGGCTACACCTTC.

This clone was recorded only once. The chain joins TRBV11-2 to TRBJ2-3; D is ambiguous. Trimming removed 5 bases from V and 7 bases from J, with 16 bases in between. The CDR3 sequence is 14 residues long. CDR1 and CDR2 from the germline V gene are SGHAT and FQNNGV. This CDR3 reads CASSIGPNANTQYF. The CDR3 DNA reads TGTGCCAGCAGCATAGGTCCCAACGCGAATACGCAGTATTTT.

The chain links TRBV19 to TRBJ1-1, with 9 bases that match TRBD1. CDR3 size: 15 residues. CDR1 LNHDA and CDR2 SQIVND come from the germline V gene (reference sequence). Trimming removed 7 bases from V and 5 bases from J; junction bases left unmatched: 11. CDR3 nucleotides: TGTGCCAGTACCCCTGTGGACAGGGGAGGGACTGAAGCTTTCTTT. This sequence encodes CASTPVDRGGTEAFF.